Listed here are 10 T cell receptor beta chains from one sample, sequenced in a study of blood T cell repertoires in COVID-19. Sequenced by immunoSEQ multiplex PCR; TCRdb stores in-frame clones only, minus some. This table holds approximately 210,000 clones, roughly 78% found once. The sequenced sample was peripheral blood. The receptor set was obtained from a woman aged 35 to 49 with acute or convalescent COVID-19.

The chain carries TRBV5-6 and TRBJ1-2, with TRBD1 matching 8 bases. J lost 0 bases, V lost 2 bases, and 0 bases had no gene match. Germline CDR1 SGHDT, CDR2 YYEEEE. The CDR3 sequence is 14 residues long. The CDR3 reads CASSLQGANYGYTF. CDR3 DNA: TGTGCCAGCAGCTTACAGGGGGCTAACTATGGCTACACCTTC.

V gene TRBV6-5 combines with J gene TRBJ1-1, with a possible D match to TRBD1 (5 bases). In germline, CDR1 is MNHEY, CDR2 SVGAGI. The CDR3 consists of 12 residues. V lost 10 bases to trimming and J lost 3 bases, with 12 bases between them. The CDR3 region has the DNA TGTGCCACGGGCAAGGGGTACACTGAAGCTTTCTTT. It is translated as CATGKGYTEAFF.

The rearrangement links TRBV5-1 to TRBJ2-7, with 11 nucleotides matching TRBD1. The CDR3 is 14 residues long. The J segment lost 4 bases and the V segment lost 4 bases, leaving 4 bases of the junction unmatched. Looked up from germline, CDR1 is SGHRS and CDR2 is YFSETQ. The CDR3 reads CASSGGQGVYEQYF. The CDR3 nucleotides read TGCGCCAGCAGCGGGGGACAGGGGGTTTACGAGCAGTACTTC.

This clone was recorded many times. CDR3 region: CASSVLSGGYGYTF. CDR3 DNA sequence: TGTGCCAGCAGCGTACTCTCAGGGGGATATGGCTACACCTTC. The chain has TRBV2 and TRBJ1-2; 7 bases are a match to TRBD1. The CDR3 runs to 14 residues. CDR1 and CDR2 from the germline V gene are SNHLY and FYNNEI. Trimming at V came to 6 bases and at J to 5 bases, leaving 9 bases not matched to a gene.

This clone was detected only a few times. The chain employs TRBV10-3 and TRBJ2-7; 7 bases fit TRBD2. Unmatched junction bases numbered 4, after V lost 0 bases and J lost 2 bases. This CDR3 is 15 amino acids long. Germline V gene sequence: CDR1 ENHRY, CDR2 SYGVKD. The CDR3 bases are TGTGCCATCAGTGAGTCAAGCGGGACCGCCTACGAGCAGTACTTC. It yields the protein CAISESSGTAYEQYF.

This clone showed up just a few times. The chain joins TRBV6-5 to TRBJ2-2, with TRBD1 matching 8 bases. The CDR3 runs to 15 residues. Germline assignment: CDR1 MNHEY and CDR2 SVGAGI. V trimming: 5 bases; J trimming: 6 bases; junction bases outside the gene matches: 8. The CDR3 reads CASSPRVQGAGELFF. The CDR3, as DNA: TGTGCCAGCAGTCCAAGGGTACAGGGGGCCGGGGAGCTGTTTTTT.

The chain carries TRBV24-1 and TRBJ2-2; D not certain. Looked up from germline, CDR1 is KGHDR and CDR2 is SFDVKD. V shed 1 base and J shed 8 bases, with 4 bases lying between them. This CDR3 has 12 amino acids. DNA of the CDR3: TGTGCCACCAGTGATTTTTCGGGGGAGCTGTTTTTT. Its translation is CATSDFSGELFF.

This clone has a handful of counts. The chain is built from TRBV5-8 and TRBJ2-1, with 10 bases that match TRBD2. The junction had 5 bases not matched to a gene; V was cut back by 4 bases and J by 4 bases. The germline V gene has CDR1 SGHTS and CDR2 YDEGEE. This CDR3 is built from 15 residues. Here the CDR3 DNA reads TGTGCCAGCAGCCCCCGGACTAGCGGTTACAATGAGCAGTTCTTC. This encodes CASSPRTSGYNEQFF. The variable domain in full, completed from reference TRBV5-8 and TRBJ2-1, reads EAGVTQSPTHLIKTRGQQATLRCSPISGHTSVYWYQQALGLGLQFLLWYDEGEERNRGNFPPRFSGRQFPNYSSELNVNALELEDSALYLCASSPRTSGYNEQFFGPGTRLTVL.

CDR3 in DNA: TGTGCCAGCAGCTATCTAGCGGGCGGCCCCACAGATACGCAGTATTTT. Its translation is CASSYLAGGPTDTQYF. The rearrangement links TRBV5-4 to TRBJ2-3; the match to TRBD2 covers 8 bases. The V segment lost 3 bases and the J segment 2 bases; nucleotides outside the gene matches: 8. The CDR3 sequence is 16 residues long. Germline CDR1 and CDR2: SGHNT and YYREEE (reference sequence).

The rearrangement uses TRBV19 and TRBJ2-6; maybe TRBD2 (5 bases). Germline-derived CDR1 and CDR2 are LNHDA and SQIVND (reference sequence). Trimming left V 5 bases short and J 0 bases short, with 8 bases between. There are 15 residues in the CDR3. CDR3 nucleotides: TGTGCCAGTAGTCCCCGGGGCTCTGGGGCCAACGTCCTGACTTTC. The encoded protein is CASSPRGSGANVLTF.